This T cell receptor beta chain was captured by sequencing in a study of OX40 agonist ivuxolimab in advanced cancers. The study, taken as a whole, reports: The authors did not determine the antigen specificity of the expanded peripheral T cells. Researchers report that CD8+ T cells had, on average, more expanded clones than CD4+.

Clones were sequenced by immunoSEQ multiplex PCR, and TCRdb holds only the in-frame ones, with some missing. The sample lists almost 90,000 clones, approximately 91% seen once, with 0.71% in the top ten. This CDR3 spans 13 amino acids. The germline V and J ends were trimmed by 0 bases and 7 bases, with 9 bases remaining between them. CDR1 and CDR2 from the germline V gene are LGHNA and YSLEER. A remark on this clone: No antigen is known for it.

Peripheral blood came from all dose cohorts at three timepoints. The sample in question was CD4+ or CD8+ T cells sorted from blood, obtained in a trial of the OX40 agonist ivuxolimab. This rearrangement joins TRBV4-3 to TRBJ1-2, with TRBD1 as a possible D gene (5 bases). This TCR came from an adult with an advanced solid tumor such as melanoma, head and neck, liver or kidney cancer. In DNA form, the CDR3 reads TGCGCCAGCAGCCAAGACGGGGGGGGTGGCTACACCTTC. Encoded protein: CASSQDGGGGYTF.